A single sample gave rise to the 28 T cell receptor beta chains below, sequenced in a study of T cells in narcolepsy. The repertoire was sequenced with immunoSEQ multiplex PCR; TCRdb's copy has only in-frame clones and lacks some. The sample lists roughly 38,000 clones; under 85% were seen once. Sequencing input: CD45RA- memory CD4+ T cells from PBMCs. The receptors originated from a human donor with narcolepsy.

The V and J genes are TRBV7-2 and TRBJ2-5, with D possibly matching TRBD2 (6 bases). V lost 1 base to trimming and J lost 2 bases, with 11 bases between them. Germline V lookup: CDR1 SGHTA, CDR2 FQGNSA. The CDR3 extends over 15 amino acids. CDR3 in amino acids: CASSLGLGRQETQYF. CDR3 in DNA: TGTGCCAGCAGCTTAGGGTTAGGGAGGCAAGAGACCCAGTACTTC.

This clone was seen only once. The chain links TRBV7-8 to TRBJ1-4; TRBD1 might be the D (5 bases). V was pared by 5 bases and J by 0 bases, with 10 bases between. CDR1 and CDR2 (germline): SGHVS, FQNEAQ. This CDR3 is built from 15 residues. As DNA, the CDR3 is TGTGCCAGCAGCGGGGCCCTTGCAACTAATGAAAAACTGTTTTTT. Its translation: CASSGALATNEKLFF.

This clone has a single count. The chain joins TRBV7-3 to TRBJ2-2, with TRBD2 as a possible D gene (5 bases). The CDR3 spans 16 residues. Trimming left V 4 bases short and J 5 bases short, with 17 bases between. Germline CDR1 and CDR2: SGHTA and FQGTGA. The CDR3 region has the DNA TGTGCCAGCAGCTCCACGTTCGCGGGTTCGACCGGGGAGCTGTTTTTT. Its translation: CASSSTFAGSTGELFF.

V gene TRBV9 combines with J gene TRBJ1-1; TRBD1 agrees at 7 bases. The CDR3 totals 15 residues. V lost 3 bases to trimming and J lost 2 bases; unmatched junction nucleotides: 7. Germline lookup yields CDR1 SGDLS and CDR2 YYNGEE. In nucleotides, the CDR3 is TGTGCCAGCAGCGCCTCGAGGGGGCGCAACACTGAAGCTTTCTTT. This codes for CASSASRGRNTEAFF.

In DNA form, the CDR3 reads TGTGCCAGCAGTTACCTAGCCACAGATACGCAGTATTTT. Amino acid sequence: CASSYLATDTQYF. This chain joins TRBV6-5 and TRBJ2-3; tentative D call: TRBD2 (5 bases). CDR1 is MNHEY and CDR2 is SVGAGI in the germline V gene. The V and J ends lost 2 bases and 2 bases respectively, with 5 bases between them. The CDR3 is made up of 13 amino acids.

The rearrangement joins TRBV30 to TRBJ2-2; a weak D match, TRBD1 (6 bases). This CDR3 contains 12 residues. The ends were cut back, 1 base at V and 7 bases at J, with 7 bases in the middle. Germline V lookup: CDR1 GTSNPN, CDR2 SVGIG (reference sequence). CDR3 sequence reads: CAWSGQVGELFF. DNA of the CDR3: TGTGCCTGGAGTGGACAGGTCGGGGAGCTGTTTTTT.

The CDR3 sequence is CASSPRDILEDTQYF. CDR3 bases: TGTGCCAGCAGCCCCCGGGACATCCTAGAGGATACGCAGTATTTT. The chain has TRBV9 and TRBJ2-3; TRBD1 might be the D (6 bases). Trimming pared 4 bases from V and 6 bases from J, leaving 18 bases between. The CDR3 covers 15 residues. The germline V gene has CDR1 SGDLS and CDR2 YYNGEE.

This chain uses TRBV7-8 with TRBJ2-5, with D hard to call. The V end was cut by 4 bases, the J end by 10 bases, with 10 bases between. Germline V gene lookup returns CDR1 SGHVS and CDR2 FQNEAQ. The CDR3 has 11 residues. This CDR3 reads CASSYLVDQYF. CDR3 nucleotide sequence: TGTGCCAGCAGCTACCTGGTGGACCAGTACTTC.

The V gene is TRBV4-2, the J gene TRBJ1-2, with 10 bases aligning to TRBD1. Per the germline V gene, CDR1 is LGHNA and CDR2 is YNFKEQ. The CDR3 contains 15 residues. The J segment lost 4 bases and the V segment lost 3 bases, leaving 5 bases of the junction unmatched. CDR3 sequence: CASSQKGTGAYGYTF. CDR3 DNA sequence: TGTGCCAGCAGCCAGAAAGGGACAGGGGCCTATGGCTACACCTTC.

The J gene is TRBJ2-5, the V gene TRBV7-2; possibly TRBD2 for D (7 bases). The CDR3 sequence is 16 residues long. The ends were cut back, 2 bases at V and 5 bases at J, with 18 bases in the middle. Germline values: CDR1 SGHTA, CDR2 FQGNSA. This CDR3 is CASSLMVFRGAETQYF. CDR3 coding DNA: TGTGCCAGCAGCTTAATGGTATTTCGGGGGGCGGAGACCCAGTACTTC.

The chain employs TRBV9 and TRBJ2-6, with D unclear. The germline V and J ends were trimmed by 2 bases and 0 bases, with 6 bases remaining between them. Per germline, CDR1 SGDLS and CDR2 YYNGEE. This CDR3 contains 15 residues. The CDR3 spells CASSVTASGANVLTF. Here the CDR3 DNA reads TGTGCCAGCAGCGTTACGGCCTCTGGGGCCAACGTCCTGACTTTC.

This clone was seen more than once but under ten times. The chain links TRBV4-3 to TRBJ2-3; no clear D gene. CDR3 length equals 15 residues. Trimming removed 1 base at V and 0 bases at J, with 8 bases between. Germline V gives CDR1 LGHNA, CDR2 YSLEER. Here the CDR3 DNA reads TGCGCCAGCAGCCAAGCCCTGAAGAGCACAGATACGCAGTATTTT. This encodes CASSQALKSTDTQYF.

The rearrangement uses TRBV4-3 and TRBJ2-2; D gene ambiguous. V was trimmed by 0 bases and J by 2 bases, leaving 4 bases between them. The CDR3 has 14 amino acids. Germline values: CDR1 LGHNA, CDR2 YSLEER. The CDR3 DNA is TGCGCCAGCAGCCAAGAGTCTAACACCGGGGAGCTGTTTTTT. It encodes CASSQESNTGELFF.

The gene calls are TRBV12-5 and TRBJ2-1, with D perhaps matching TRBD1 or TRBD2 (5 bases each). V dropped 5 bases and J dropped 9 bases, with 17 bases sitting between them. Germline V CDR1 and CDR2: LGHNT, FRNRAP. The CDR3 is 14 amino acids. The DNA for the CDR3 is TGTGCTAGTGGTGCCTTTGGTCCTGGGGGTGAGCAGTTCTTC. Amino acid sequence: CASGAFGPGGEQFF.

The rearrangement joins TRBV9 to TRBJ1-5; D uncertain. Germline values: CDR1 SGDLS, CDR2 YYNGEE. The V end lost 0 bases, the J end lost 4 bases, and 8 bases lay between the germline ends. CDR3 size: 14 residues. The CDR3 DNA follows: TGTGCCAGCAGCGTAGGAGAGACAAATCAGCCCCAGCATTTT. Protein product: CASSVGETNQPQHF.

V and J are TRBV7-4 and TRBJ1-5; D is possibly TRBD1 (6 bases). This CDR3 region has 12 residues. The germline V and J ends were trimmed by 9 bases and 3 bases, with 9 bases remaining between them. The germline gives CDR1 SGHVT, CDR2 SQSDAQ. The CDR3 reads CARGGFNQPQHF. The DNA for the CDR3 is TGTGCCAGAGGGGGGTTCAATCAGCCCCAGCATTTT.

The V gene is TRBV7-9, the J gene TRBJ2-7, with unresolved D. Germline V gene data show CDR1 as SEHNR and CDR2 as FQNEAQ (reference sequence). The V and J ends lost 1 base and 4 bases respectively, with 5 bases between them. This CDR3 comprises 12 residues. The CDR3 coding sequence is TGTGCCAGCAGCTTAGGGGTTTACGAGCAGTACTTC. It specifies CASSLGVYEQYF.

The CDR3 loop is CASSLVGGGSPLHF. The CDR3 nucleotides read TGTGCCAGCAGTTTAGTGGGAGGAGGTTCACCCCTCCACTTT. This chain uses TRBV27 with TRBJ1-6; D is uncertain. Trimming removed 2 bases at V and 9 bases at J, with 11 bases between. Germline CDR1 reads MNHEY; CDR2 reads SMNVEV (reference sequence). The CDR3 is 14 amino acids.

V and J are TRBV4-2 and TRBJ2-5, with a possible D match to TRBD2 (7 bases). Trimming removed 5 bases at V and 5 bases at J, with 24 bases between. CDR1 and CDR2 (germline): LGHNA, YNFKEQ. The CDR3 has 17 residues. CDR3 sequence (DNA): TGTGCCAGCAGCGACCCTAGCGGAGACCCAGACAGGGAGACCCAGTACTTC. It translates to CASSDPSGDPDRETQYF.

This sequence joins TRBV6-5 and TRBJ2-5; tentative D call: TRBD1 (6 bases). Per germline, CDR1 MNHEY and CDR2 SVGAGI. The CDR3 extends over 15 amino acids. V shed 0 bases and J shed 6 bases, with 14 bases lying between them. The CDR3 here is CASSYSPQGGKTQYF. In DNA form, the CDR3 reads TGTGCCAGCAGTTACTCTCCACAGGGTGGAAAGACCCAGTACTTC.

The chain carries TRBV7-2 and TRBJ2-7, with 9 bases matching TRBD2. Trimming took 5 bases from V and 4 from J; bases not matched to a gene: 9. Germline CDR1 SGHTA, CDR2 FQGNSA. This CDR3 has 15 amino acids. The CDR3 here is CASSTPAGGSYEQYF. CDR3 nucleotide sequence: TGTGCCAGCAGCACCCCAGCGGGGGGCTCATACGAGCAGTACTTC.

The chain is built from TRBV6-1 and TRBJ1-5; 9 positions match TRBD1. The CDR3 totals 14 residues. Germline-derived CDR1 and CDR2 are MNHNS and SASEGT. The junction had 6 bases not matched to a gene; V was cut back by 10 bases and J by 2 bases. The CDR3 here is CATKQGAGNQPQHF. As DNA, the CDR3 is TGTGCCACAAAACAGGGGGCGGGCAATCAGCCCCAGCATTTT.

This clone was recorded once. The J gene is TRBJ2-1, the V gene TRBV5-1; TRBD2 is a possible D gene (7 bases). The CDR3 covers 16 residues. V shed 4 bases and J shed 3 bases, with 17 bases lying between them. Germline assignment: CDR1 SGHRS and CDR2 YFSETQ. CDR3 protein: CASSRGGGGGYNEQFF. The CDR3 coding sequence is TGCGCCAGCAGCCGTGGGGGCGGGGGCGGCTACAATGAGCAGTTCTTC.

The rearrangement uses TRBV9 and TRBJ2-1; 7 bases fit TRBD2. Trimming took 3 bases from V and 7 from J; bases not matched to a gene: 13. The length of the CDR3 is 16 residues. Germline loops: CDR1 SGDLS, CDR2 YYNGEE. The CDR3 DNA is TGTGCCAGCAGCGCTCTGGGAGGGCTAGCAAGGAATGAGCAGTTCTTC. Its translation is CASSALGGLARNEQFF.

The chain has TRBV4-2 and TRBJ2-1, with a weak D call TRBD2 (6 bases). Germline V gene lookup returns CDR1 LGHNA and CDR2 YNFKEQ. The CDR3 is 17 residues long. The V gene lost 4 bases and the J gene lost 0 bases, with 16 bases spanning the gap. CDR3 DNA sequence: TGTGCCAGCAGCCCCCTACCGGGGGAGAGCTCCTACAATGAGCAGTTCTTC. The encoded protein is CASSPLPGESSYNEQFF.

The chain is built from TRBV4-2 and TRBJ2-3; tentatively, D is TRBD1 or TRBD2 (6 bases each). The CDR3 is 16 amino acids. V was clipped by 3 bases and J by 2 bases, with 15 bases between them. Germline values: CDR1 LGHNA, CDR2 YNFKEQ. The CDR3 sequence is CASSHNQGTPTDTQYF. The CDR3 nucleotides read TGTGCCAGCAGCCATAACCAGGGGACTCCCACAGATACGCAGTATTTT.

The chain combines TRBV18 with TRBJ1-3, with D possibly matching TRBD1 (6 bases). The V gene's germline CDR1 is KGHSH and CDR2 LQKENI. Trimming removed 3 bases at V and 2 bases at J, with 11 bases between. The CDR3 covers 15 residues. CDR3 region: CASSPNTGTGNTIYF. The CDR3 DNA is TGTGCCAGCTCACCCAATACAGGGACTGGAAACACCATATATTTT.

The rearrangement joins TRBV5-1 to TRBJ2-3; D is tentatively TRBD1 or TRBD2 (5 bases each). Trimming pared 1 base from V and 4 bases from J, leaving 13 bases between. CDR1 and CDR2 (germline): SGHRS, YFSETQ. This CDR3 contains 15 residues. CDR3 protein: CASSLRGVMADTQYF. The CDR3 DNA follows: TGCGCCAGCAGCTTGAGAGGGGTGATGGCAGATACGCAGTATTTT.